The rows below give T cell receptor beta chains drawn from one sample of a study of Tregs in tolerant kidney transplant recipients. Their cognate antigens are unknown. Method: immunoSEQ multiplex PCR; TCRdb's copy keeps in-frame clones and lacks some. The sample has around 30,000 clones, 82% seen once. What was sequenced was Tregs from blood cultured with allogeneic cells. These receptors were collected from a human donor in good health. Both conserved end residues are trimmed from each CDR3. A D gene is named only where the DNA matches it firmly.

d_call: .; v_call: TRBV5-1; cdr3_length: 15; j_call: TRBJ1-4; cdr3_aa: ASSLGKAGIPNEKLF
d_call: .; v_call: TRBV30; cdr3_length: 9; j_call: TRBJ1-1; cdr3_aa: AHKFGTEAF
d_call: .; v_call: TRBV6-5; cdr3_length: 12; j_call: TRBJ1-4; cdr3_aa: ASSYSQVSGKLF
d_call: .; v_call: TRBV2; cdr3_length: 10; j_call: TRBJ2-7; cdr3_aa: ASSRDSYEQY
d_call: TRBD2; v_call: TRBV5-1; cdr3_length: 13; j_call: TRBJ2-3; cdr3_aa: ASSHSGRPTDTQY
d_call: TRBD1; v_call: TRBV7-3; cdr3_length: 11; j_call: TRBJ1-2; cdr3_aa: ASSLDRDYGYT
d_call: .; v_call: TRBV11-3; cdr3_length: 17; j_call: TRBJ2-7; cdr3_aa: ASSLEGRVGPFSSYEQY
d_call: TRBD1; v_call: TRBV6-5; cdr3_length: 13; j_call: TRBJ1-1; cdr3_aa: ASSPGRQGITEAF
d_call: TRBD2; v_call: TRBV27; cdr3_length: 15; j_call: TRBJ2-3; cdr3_aa: ASSHLWEGPGTDTQY
d_call: TRBD2; v_call: TRBV4-2; cdr3_length: 12; j_call: TRBJ2-4; cdr3_aa: ASSQRLAGNIQY
d_call: .; v_call: TRBV2; cdr3_length: 12; j_call: TRBJ1-5; cdr3_aa: ASSSRQSNQPQH
d_call: TRBD1; v_call: TRBV29-1; cdr3_length: 11; j_call: TRBJ2-2; cdr3_aa: SVEYRGTGELF
d_call: TRBD1; v_call: TRBV4-1; cdr3_length: 13; j_call: TRBJ2-2; cdr3_aa: ASSPLTGVAGELF
d_call: .; v_call: TRBV5-6; cdr3_length: 12; j_call: TRBJ2-7; cdr3_aa: ASSSRWGTSGQY
d_call: .; v_call: TRBV6-5; cdr3_length: 9; j_call: TRBJ2-7; cdr3_aa: ASSSMGGQY
d_call: .; v_call: TRBV6-5; cdr3_length: 13; j_call: TRBJ2-4; cdr3_aa: ASSLLGESRNIQY
d_call: .; v_call: TRBV19; cdr3_length: 12; j_call: TRBJ2-7; cdr3_aa: ASSATHRDGEQY
d_call: TRBD1; v_call: TRBV6-1; cdr3_length: 13; j_call: TRBJ2-4; cdr3_aa: ASRPGDRGRHIQY
d_call: .; v_call: TRBV7-2; cdr3_length: 13; j_call: TRBJ2-7; cdr3_aa: ASSLAPTGSYEQY
d_call: .; v_call: TRBV12-2; cdr3_length: 14; j_call: TRBJ1-1; cdr3_aa: ASRLVPGRGDTEAF
d_call: .; v_call: TRBV6-6; cdr3_length: 13; j_call: TRBJ1-5; cdr3_aa: ASRRGPLRDQPQH
d_call: .; v_call: TRBV19; cdr3_length: 11; j_call: TRBJ2-7; cdr3_aa: ASSISRVDEQY
d_call: .; v_call: TRBV18; cdr3_length: 12; j_call: TRBJ1-1; cdr3_aa: ASSPQGRETEAF
d_call: .; v_call: TRBV5-1; cdr3_length: 12; j_call: TRBJ1-1; cdr3_aa: ASSMVPGDTEAF
d_call: .; v_call: TRBV9; cdr3_length: 13; j_call: TRBJ1-4; cdr3_aa: ASSVGVQTNEKLF
d_call: .; v_call: TRBV10-3; cdr3_length: 15; j_call: TRBJ2-7; cdr3_aa: AISEAADHFNSYEQY
d_call: .; v_call: TRBV5-4; cdr3_length: 12; j_call: TRBJ2-1; cdr3_aa: ASSHAQGYNEQF
d_call: .; v_call: TRBV5-1; cdr3_length: 12; j_call: TRBJ2-2; cdr3_aa: ASSTLGDTGELF
d_call: .; v_call: TRBV5-1; cdr3_length: 9; j_call: TRBJ2-3; cdr3_aa: ASRRGAVQY
d_call: TRBD1; v_call: TRBV5-1; cdr3_length: 12; j_call: TRBJ2-4; cdr3_aa: ASSSGQGANIQY
d_call: .; v_call: TRBV6-5; cdr3_length: 13; j_call: TRBJ2-4; cdr3_aa: ASSYSGVPKNIQY
d_call: .; v_call: TRBV6-1; cdr3_length: 9; j_call: TRBJ2-5; cdr3_aa: ASSYGETQY
d_call: TRBD2; v_call: TRBV5-1; cdr3_length: 13; j_call: TRBJ2-7; cdr3_aa: ASSTIAGPPGEQY
d_call: .; v_call: TRBV7-2; cdr3_length: 13; j_call: TRBJ2-5; cdr3_aa: ASSLGVGRRETQY
d_call: TRBD1; v_call: TRBV19; cdr3_length: 10; j_call: TRBJ1-2; cdr3_aa: ASSIGQGGYT
d_call: .; v_call: TRBV27; cdr3_length: 14; j_call: TRBJ1-6; cdr3_aa: ASRGGANLLNSPLH
d_call: .; v_call: TRBV6-1; cdr3_length: 11; j_call: TRBJ1-2; cdr3_aa: ASSDRGLRGYT
d_call: TRBD2; v_call: TRBV11-2; cdr3_length: 13; j_call: TRBJ2-1; cdr3_aa: ASSLDRTSGSEQF
d_call: TRBD2; v_call: TRBV11-3; cdr3_length: 13; j_call: TRBJ2-1; cdr3_aa: ASSSLAGGLGEQF
d_call: .; v_call: TRBV25-1; cdr3_length: 9; j_call: TRBJ2-1; cdr3_aa: ASNSYNEQF
d_call: .; v_call: TRBV12-5; cdr3_length: 11; j_call: TRBJ2-5; cdr3_aa: ASGIGGGETQY
d_call: .; v_call: TRBV7-9; cdr3_length: 13; j_call: TRBJ2-5; cdr3_aa: ASSLPGLPSETQY
d_call: TRBD2; v_call: TRBV5-1; cdr3_length: 15; j_call: TRBJ2-3; cdr3_aa: ASSFGSPSGNPDTQY
d_call: .; v_call: TRBV7-3; cdr3_length: 13; j_call: TRBJ1-1; cdr3_aa: ASSPGPARHTEAF
d_call: .; v_call: TRBV5-4; cdr3_length: 12; j_call: TRBJ1-2; cdr3_aa: ASSLRQGHYGYT
d_call: .; v_call: TRBV12-5; cdr3_length: 16; j_call: TRBJ2-1; cdr3_aa: ASGSAPFAGPSYNEQF
d_call: .; v_call: TRBV11-2; cdr3_length: 15; j_call: TRBJ1-2; cdr3_aa: ASSLGRSGTANYGYT
d_call: TRBD2; v_call: TRBV11-1; cdr3_length: 12; j_call: TRBJ2-7; cdr3_aa: ASSLVSGRHEQY
d_call: TRBD1; v_call: TRBV14; cdr3_length: 13; j_call: TRBJ1-2; cdr3_aa: ASSQDLGRGYGYT
d_call: .; v_call: TRBV7-2; cdr3_length: 13; j_call: TRBJ1-2; cdr3_aa: ASSRIQGADYGYT
d_call: TRBD2; v_call: TRBV5-1; cdr3_length: 15; j_call: TRBJ2-3; cdr3_aa: ASSLGTSGPSTDTQY